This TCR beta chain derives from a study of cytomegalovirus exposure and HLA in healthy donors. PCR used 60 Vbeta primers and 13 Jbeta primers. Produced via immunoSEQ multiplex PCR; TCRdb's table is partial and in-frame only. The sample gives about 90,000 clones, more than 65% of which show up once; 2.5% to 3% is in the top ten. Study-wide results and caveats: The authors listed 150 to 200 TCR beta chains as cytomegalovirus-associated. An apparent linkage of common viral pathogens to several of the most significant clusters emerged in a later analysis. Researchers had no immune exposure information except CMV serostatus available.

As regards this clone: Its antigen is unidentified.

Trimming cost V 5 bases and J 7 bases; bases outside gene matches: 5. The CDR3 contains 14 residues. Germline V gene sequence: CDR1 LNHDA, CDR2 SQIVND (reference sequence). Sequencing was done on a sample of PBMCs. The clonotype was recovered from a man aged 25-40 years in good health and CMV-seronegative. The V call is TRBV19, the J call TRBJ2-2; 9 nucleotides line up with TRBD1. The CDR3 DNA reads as TGTGCCAGTAGTCCCTGGACAGGGGACGGGGAGCTGTTTTTT. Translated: CASSPWTGDGELFF.